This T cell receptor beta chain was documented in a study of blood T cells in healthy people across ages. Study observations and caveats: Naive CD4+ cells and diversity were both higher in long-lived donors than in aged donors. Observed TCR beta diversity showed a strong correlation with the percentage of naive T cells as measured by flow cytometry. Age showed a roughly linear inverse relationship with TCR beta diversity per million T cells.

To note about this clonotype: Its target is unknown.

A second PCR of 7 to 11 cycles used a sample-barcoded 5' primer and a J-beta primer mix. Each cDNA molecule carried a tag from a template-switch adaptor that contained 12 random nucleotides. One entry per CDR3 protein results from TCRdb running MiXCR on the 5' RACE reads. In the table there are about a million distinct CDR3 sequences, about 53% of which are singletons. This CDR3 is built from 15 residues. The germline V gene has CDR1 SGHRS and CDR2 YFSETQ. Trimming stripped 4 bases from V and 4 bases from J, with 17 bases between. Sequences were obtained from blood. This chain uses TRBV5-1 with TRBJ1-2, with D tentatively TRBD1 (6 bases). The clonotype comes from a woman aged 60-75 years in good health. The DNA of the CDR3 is TGCGCCAGCAGCCCCGACAGGAACGACCCCTATGGCTACACCTTC. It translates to CASSPDRNDPYGYTF.